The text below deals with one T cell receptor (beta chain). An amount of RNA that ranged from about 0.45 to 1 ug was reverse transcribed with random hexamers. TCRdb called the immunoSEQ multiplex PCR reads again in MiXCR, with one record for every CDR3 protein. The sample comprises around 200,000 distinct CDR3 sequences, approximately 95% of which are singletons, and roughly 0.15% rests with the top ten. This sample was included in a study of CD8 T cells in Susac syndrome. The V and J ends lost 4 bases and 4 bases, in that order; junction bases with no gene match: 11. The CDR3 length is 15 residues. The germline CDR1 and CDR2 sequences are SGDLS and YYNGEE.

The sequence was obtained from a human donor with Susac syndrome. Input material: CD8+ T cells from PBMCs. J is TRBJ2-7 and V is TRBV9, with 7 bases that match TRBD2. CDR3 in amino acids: CASSPGGRELYEQYF. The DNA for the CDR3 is TGTGCCAGCAGCCCAGGCGGGAGAGAACTTTACGAGCAGTACTTC. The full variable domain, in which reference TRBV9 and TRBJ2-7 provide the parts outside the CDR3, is DSGVTQTPKHLITATGQRVTLRCSPRSGDLSVYWYQQSLDQGLQFLIQYYNGEERAKGNILERFSAQQFPDLHSELNLSSLELGDSALYFCASSPGGRELYEQYFGPGTRLTVT.